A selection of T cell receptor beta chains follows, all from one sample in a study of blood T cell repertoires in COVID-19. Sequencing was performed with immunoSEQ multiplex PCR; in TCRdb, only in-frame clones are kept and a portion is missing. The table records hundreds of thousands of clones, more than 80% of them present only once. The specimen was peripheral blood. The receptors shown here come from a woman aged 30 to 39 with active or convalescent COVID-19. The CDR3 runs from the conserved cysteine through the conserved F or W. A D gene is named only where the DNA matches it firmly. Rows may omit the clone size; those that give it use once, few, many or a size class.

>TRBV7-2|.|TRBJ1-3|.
TGTGCCAGCAGCTTAGTTCCAGGGCGGTTTGGAAACACCATATATTTT
CASSLVPGRFGNTIYF
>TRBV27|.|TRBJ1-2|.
TGTGCCAGCAGTTTATCAGGAACCAGGCAGGGCTACACCTTC
CASSLSGTRQGYTF
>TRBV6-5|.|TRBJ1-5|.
TGTGCCAGCTATGCGGGAGAGGCTCATCAGCCCCAGCATTTT
CASYAGEAHQPQHF
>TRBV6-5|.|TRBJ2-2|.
TGTGCCAGCAGTTACTCATCCAGGGACGGGGAGCTGTTTTTT
CASSYSSRDGELFF
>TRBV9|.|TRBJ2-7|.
TGTGCCAGCAGCGTGGGCGGCGGGGCTGGGTACGAGCAGTACTTC
CASSVGGGAGYEQYF
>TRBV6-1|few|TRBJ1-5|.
TGTGCCAGCAGTGAATACGGGGGATCGGGCAATCAGCCCCAGCATTTT
CASSEYGGSGNQPQHF
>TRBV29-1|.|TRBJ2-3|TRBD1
TGCAGCGCTGCCGGGACAGTTCAGACTAGCACAGATACGCAGTATTTT
CSAAGTVQTSTDTQYF
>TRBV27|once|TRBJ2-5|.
TGTGCCAGCAGTGCCACAGGGTACCAAGAGACCCAGTACTTC
CASSATGYQETQYF
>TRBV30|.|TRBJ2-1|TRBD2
TGTGCCTGGGCTCTAGCGGGAGGTGGGAGGAGTGAGCAGTTCTTC
CAWALAGGGRSEQFF
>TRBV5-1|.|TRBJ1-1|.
TGCGCCAGCAGCCTCTGGGACAACGGAGGTACTGAAGCTTTCTTT
CASSLWDNGGTEAFF
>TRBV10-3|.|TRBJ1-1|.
TGTGCCATCAGTGAGTCGACAGCCTCTGAAGCTTTCTTT
CAISESTASEAFF
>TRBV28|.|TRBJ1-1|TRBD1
TGTGCCAGCAGATCCACAGGGGCGGGTGCTTTCTTT
CASRSTGAGAFF
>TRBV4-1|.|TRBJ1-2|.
TGCGCCAGCAGCCAAGAGACGACAGCGATCCCCTATGGCTACACCTTC
CASSQETTAIPYGYTF
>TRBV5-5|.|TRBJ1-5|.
TGTGCCAGCAGCTGGGGCGTCGGAGATCAGCCCCAGCATTTT
CASSWGVGDQPQHF
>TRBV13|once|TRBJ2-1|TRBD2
TGTGCCAGCAGCTTAGGGCTAGCGGGAGGTATGAGCTCCTACAATGAGCAGTTCTTC
CASSLGLAGGMSSYNEQFF
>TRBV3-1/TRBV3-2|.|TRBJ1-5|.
TGTGCCAGCAGCCAAGACAATCTTCTACCTCACCCCCAGCATTTT
CASSQDNLLPHPQHF
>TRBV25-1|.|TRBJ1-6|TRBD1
TGTGCCAGCAGTGGGGGGACAGGGAATTCACCCCTCCACTTT
CASSGGTGNSPLHF
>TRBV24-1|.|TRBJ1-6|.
TGTGCCACCAGTAGGCAGGGGAATTCACCCCTCCACTTT
CATSRQGNSPLHF
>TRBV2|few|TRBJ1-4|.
TGTGCCAGCCAGACGGGGGGGTTAGCTAATGAAAAACTGTTTTTT
CASQTGGLANEKLFF
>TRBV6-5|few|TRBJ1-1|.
TGTGCCAGCAGGGTAGAGGGTTCAGCTTTCTTT
CASRVEGSAFF
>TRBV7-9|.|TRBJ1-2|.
TGTGCCAGCAGCTCAACCCAGGGCCCCTATGGCTACACCTTC
CASSSTQGPYGYTF
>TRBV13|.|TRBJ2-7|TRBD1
TGTGCCAGCAGCTTAGAGGACAGGGGCGAGCAGTACTTC
CASSLEDRGEQYF
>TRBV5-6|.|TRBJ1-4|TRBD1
TGTGCCAGCAGCTACCGGACAGGCCCTAATGAAAAACTGTTTTTT
CASSYRTGPNEKLFF
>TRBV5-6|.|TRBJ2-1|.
TGTGCCAGCAGCGCTAGCGGAGGGGGATTTGTGCAGTTCTTC
CASSASGGGFVQFF
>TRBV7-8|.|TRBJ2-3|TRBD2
TGTGCCAGCAGCTTGGGACTAGCGGGGGGGCGGGGCACAGATACGCAGTATTTT
CASSLGLAGGRGTDTQYF
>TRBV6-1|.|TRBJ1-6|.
TGTGCCAGCAGTGAAGTTCAGGAAAATTCACCCCTCCACTTT
CASSEVQENSPLHF
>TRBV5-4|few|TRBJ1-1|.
TGTGCCAGCAGCTTGTGGCAGGTCGGTCACACTGAAGCTTTCTTT
CASSLWQVGHTEAFF
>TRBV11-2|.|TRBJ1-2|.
TGTGCCAGCAGCTTATCCCCCCGCGGGTACGACTACACCTTC
CASSLSPRGYDYTF
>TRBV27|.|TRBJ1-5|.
TGTGCCAGCAGTTTGTCGACACCCTATAGCAATCAGCCCCAGCATTTT
CASSLSTPYSNQPQHF
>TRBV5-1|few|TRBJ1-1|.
TGCGCCAGCAGCTTGGCGGCAGGGTGGGACACTGAAGCTTTCTTT
CASSLAAGWDTEAFF
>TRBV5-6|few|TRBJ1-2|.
TGTGCCAGCAGCTTGTGGGCCACAGAGTGGTCTGGCTACACCTTC
CASSLWATEWSGYTF
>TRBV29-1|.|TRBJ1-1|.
TGCAGCGTTGAGGGGGCGGAGGCTGAAGCTTTCTTT
CSVEGAEAEAFF
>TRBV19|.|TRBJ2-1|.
TGTGCCAGTCGGGATTACTCCTACAATGAGCAGTTCTTC
CASRDYSYNEQFF
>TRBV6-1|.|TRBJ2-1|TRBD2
TGTGCCAGCAGTGATCCAGCGGGAGGGAACAATGAGCAGTTCTTC
CASSDPAGGNNEQFF
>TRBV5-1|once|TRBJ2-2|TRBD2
TGCGCCAGCAACAGACTAGCGGGGGAGGTCGGGGAGCTGTTTTTT
CASNRLAGEVGELFF
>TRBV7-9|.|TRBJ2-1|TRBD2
TGTGCCAGCAGCTCCGGGACTAGCGGTTACAATGAGCAGTTCTTC
CASSSGTSGYNEQFF
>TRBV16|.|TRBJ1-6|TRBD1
TGTGCCAGCAGCCCTAACAGGGGTCTGAGTTCACCCCTCCACTTT
CASSPNRGLSSPLHF
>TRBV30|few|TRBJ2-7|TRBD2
TGTGCCTGCCAATCCCCCGAGGGGCTAGCGGGAGGGTTAGGCTCCTACGAGCAGTACTTC
CACQSPEGLAGGLGSYEQYF
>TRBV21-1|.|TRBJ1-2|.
TGTGCCAGCAGCCCCCTCGGGGACTATGGCTACACCTTC
CASSPLGDYGYTF
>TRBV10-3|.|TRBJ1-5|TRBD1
TGTGCCATCAGTGAGTTAGGGACAGCTCAGGGCAATCAGCCCCAGCATTTT
CAISELGTAQGNQPQHF
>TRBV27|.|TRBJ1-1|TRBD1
TGTGCCAGCAGACCCTTGGGGACAGGGCCTGAAGCTTTCTTT
CASRPLGTGPEAFF
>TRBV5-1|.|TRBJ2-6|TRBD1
TGCGCCAGCACCAAGACAGGGGGCTATGGGGCCAACGTCCTGACTTTC
CASTKTGGYGANVLTF
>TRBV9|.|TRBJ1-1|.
TGTGCTTCGGGAGGGGGACCCTTAACTGAAGCTTTCTTT
CASGGGPLTEAFF
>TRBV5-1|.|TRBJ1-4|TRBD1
TGCGCCAGCAGCCGACAGGGGAGGGATGAAAAACTGTTTTTT
CASSRQGRDEKLFF
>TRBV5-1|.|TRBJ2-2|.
TGCGCCAGCAGCTTGGGGCAGGGGCCAGGCACCGGGGAGCTGTTTTTT
CASSLGQGPGTGELFF
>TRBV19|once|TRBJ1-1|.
TGTGCCAGTATCTCAAGGGGGAACACTGAAGCTTTCTTT
CASISRGNTEAFF
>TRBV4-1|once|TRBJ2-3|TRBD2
TGCGCCAGCAGTTTGACTAGCGGGGGGCCGGATACGCAGTATTTT
CASSLTSGGPDTQYF
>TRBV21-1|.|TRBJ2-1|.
TGTGCCAGCAGCACCAATCGCATCCGAGCGGGTTACAATGAGCAGTTCTTC
CASSTNRIRAGYNEQFF
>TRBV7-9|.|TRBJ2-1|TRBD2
TGTGCCAGCAGCTCGACTAGCGGGGGGTTGAATGAGCAGTTCTTC
CASSSTSGGLNEQFF
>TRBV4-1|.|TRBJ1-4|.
TGCGCCAGCAGCCAAGAACATCGGGGTGGTGATGAAAAACTGTTTTTT
CASSQEHRGGDEKLFF
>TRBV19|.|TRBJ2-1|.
TGTGCCAGTAGTATTGCAGGGGCACTCGATGAGCAGTTCTTC
CASSIAGALDEQFF
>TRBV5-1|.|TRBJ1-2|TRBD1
TGCGCCAGCGGGCGTGACAGGGGGATCTATGGCTACACCTTC
CASGRDRGIYGYTF
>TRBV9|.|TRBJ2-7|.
TGTGCCAGCAGCTCGGGGGTGGGGCCCGAGCAGTACTTC
CASSSGVGPEQYF
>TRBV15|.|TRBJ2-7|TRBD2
TGTGCCACCAGCAGCCATAGGGACCGGCGATGGCGGGAGGGCCGGGAGTACGAGCAGTACTTC
CATSSHRDRRWREGREYEQYF
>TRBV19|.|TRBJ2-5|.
TGTGCCAGTAGTATGGCGATTTTAGGACAGAAGCTACAAGAGACCCAGTACTTC
CASSMAILGQKLQETQYF
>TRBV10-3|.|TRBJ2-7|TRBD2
TGTGCCATCAAGGGAGGGGTCTCCTACGAGCAGTACTTC
CAIKGGVSYEQYF
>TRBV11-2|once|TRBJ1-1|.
TGTGCCAGCAGCTTAGGCGCCGCCACTGAAGCTTTCTTT
CASSLGAATEAFF
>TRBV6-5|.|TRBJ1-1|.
TGTGCCAGCGTTCCGGTGAACACTGAAGCTTTCTTT
CASVPVNTEAFF